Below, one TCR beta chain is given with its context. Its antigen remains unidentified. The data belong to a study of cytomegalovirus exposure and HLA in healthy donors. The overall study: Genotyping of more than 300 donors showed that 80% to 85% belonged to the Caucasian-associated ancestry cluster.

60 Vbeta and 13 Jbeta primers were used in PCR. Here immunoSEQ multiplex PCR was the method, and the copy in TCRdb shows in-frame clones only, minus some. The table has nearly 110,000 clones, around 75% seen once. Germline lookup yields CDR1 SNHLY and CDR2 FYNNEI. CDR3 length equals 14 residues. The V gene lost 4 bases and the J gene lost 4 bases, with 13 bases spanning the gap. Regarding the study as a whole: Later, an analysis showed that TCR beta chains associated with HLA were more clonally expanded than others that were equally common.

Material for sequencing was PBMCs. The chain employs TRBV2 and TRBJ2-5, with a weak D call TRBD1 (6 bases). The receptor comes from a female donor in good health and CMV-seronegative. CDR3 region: CASSGQGLGETQYF. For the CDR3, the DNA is TGTGCCAGCAGTGGGCAGGGGTTGGGAGAGACCCAGTACTTC.